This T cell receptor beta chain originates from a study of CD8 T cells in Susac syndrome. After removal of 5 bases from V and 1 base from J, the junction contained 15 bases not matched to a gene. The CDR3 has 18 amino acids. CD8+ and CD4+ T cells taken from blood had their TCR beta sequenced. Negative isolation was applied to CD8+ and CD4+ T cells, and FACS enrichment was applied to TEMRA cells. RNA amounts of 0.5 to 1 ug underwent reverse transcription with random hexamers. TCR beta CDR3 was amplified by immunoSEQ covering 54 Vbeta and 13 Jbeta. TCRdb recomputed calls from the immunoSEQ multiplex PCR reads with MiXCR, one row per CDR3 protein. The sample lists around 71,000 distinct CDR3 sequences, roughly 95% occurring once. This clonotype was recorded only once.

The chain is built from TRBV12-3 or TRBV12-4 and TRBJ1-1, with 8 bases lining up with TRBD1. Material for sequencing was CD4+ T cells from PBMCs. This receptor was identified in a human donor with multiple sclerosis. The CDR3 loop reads CASSPIRQGSGGNTEAFF. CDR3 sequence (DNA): TGTGCCAGCAGTCCCATCAGACAGGGGTCGGGGGGGAACACTGAAGCTTTCTTT.